A single sample is the source of the 19 T cell receptor beta chains below, sequenced in a study of T cells expressing NK-cell markers. With the 5' RACE reads reprocessed, TCRdb shows one record per CDR3 protein and no DNA. The sample holds around 550,000 distinct CDR3 sequences. Sequences were obtained from blood T cells: a sorted CD56 or NKG2C T cell subset, CD4+ or CD8+ T cells, or bulk PBMC T cells (not recorded which). These receptors were collected from a man in his late teens or twenties in good health.

The V call is TRBV28, the J call TRBJ2-7; TCRdb's D call of TRBD2 is untestable without DNA. Germline V CDR1 and CDR2: MDHEN, SYDVKM. The CDR3 has 13 amino acids. The CDR3 here is CASQGLAGGEQYF.

The chain employs TRBV6-1 and TRBJ2-4; TCRdb returns TRBD2, unconfirmable since there is no DNA. This CDR3 is 14 amino acids long. Looked up from germline, CDR1 is MNHNS and CDR2 is SASEGT. The CDR3 sequence is CASRPGLVGNIQYF.

The rearrangement links TRBV4-1 to TRBJ2-5. The CDR3 sequence is 12 residues long. Germline values: CDR1 MGHRA, CDR2 YSYEKL. The CDR3 loop reads CASSQDEKTQYF.

V usage is TRBV20-1 and J usage is TRBJ1-5; the TCRdb call, TRBD1, lacks DNA for checking. The CDR3 is 15 residues long. The V gene's germline CDR1 is DFQATT and CDR2 SNEGSKA (reference sequence). Here the CDR3 reads CSARDMTGMGQPQHF.

CDR3 amino acids: CASRPHGGETQYF. The chain links TRBV6-2 or TRBV6-3 to TRBJ2-5. The CDR3 consists of 13 residues. Germline V gene lookup returns CDR1 MNHEY and CDR2 SVGEGT.

This chain uses TRBV12-3 or TRBV12-4 with TRBJ2-3; the TRBD1 assignment by TCRdb is unverifiable without DNA. The CDR3 is 16 amino acids. The chain's CDR3 is CASNPYGTRSTDTQYF.

The rearrangement links TRBV19 to TRBJ2-7; TCRdb returns TRBD1, unconfirmable since there is no DNA. Germline CDR1 reads LNHDA; CDR2 reads SQIVND (reference sequence). The CDR3 runs to 15 residues. CDR3 sequence: CASSSLEGVGYEQYF.

The chain joins TRBV12-3 or TRBV12-4 to TRBJ2-3; TCRdb's D gene call, TRBD2, goes unchecked for lack of DNA. The CDR3 totals 15 residues. This chain's CDR3 is CASTVTSGSTDTQYF.

The gene calls are TRBV6-2 or TRBV6-3 and TRBJ2-3; with no DNA, the TCRdb D assignment of TRBD2 cannot be verified. Germline CDR1 MNHEY, CDR2 SVGEGT. The CDR3 sequence is 15 residues long. CDR3 region: CASRASGTRTDTQYF.

The chain combines TRBV5-1 with TRBJ2-5; TCRdb gives TRBD1 as the D gene, but with no DNA this cannot be confirmed. The CDR3 consists of 16 residues. Per germline, CDR1 SGHRS and CDR2 YFSETQ. This CDR3 is CASSPRAPTSQETQYF.

This chain joins TRBV5-1 and TRBJ2-5; TCRdb indicates TRBD2, and absent DNA this call remains unverified. The CDR3 has 16 amino acids. Germline CDR1 is SGHRS and CDR2 is YFSETQ. CDR3 region: CASSFGLAERRETQYF.

The chain combines TRBV11-2 with TRBJ2-1; TCRdb lists TRBD2, though no DNA is available to test this call. The CDR3 contains 16 residues. The germline V gene has CDR1 SGHAT and CDR2 FQNNGV. The CDR3 here is CASGNSGSGIVNEQFF.

J is TRBJ2-2 and V is TRBV12-3 or TRBV12-4; TCRdb outputs TRBD1, but without DNA this stays unchecked. This CDR3 spans 14 amino acids. The CDR3 sequence: CASKRTDYTGELFF.

The chain carries TRBV7-2 and TRBJ2-1; checking the TCRdb D call of TRBD2 is not possible without DNA. This CDR3 is 15 amino acids long. Per the germline V gene, CDR1 is SGHTA and CDR2 is FQGNSA. The CDR3 sequence: CASTWTAGSYNEQFF.

The chain joins TRBV6-1 to TRBJ2-1; TCRdb picks TRBD1, but there is no DNA to check that call. Germline CDR1 MNHNS, CDR2 SASEGT. CDR3 length: 15 amino acids. The chain's CDR3 is CASRLQGKDYNEQFF.

This rearrangement joins TRBV20-1 to TRBJ2-7. Looked up from germline, CDR1 is DFQATT and CDR2 is SNEGSKA (reference sequence). This CDR3 contains 13 residues. This CDR3 is CSALPISTYEQYF.

CDR3 in amino acids: CATAQRGLNTGELFF. The V call is TRBV11-1, the J call TRBJ2-2; TCRdb designates TRBD2, a call that cannot be tested without DNA. This CDR3 has 15 amino acids. CDR1 is SGHAT, CDR2 FQDESV, per germline (reference sequence). Supplemented by reference TRBV11-1 and TRBJ2-2, the full variable domain reads EAEVAQSPRYKITEKSQAVAFWCDPISGHATLYWYRQILGQGPELLVQFQDESVVDDSQLPKDRFSAERLKGVDSTLKIQPAELGDSAMYLCATAQRGLNTGELFFGEGSRLTVL.

The chain is built from TRBV7-9 and TRBJ1-1; TCRdb designates TRBD1, a call that cannot be tested without DNA. CDR1 is SEHNR and CDR2 is FQNEAQ in the germline V gene (reference sequence). CDR3 length: 16 residues. The CDR3 reads CASSWGTAKRNTEAFF.

The CDR3 loop is CASLSFPAVGIGELFF. The chain employs TRBV27 and TRBJ2-2. The V gene's germline CDR1 is MNHEY and CDR2 SMNVEV (reference sequence). There are 16 residues in the CDR3.